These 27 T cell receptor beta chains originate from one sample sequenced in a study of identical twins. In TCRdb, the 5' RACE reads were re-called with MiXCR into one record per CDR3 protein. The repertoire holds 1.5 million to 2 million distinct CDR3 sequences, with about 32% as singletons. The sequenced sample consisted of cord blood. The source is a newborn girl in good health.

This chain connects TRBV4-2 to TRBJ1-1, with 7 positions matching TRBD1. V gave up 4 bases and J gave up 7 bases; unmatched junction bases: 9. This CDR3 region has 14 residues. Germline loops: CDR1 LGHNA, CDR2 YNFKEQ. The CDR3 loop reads CASSLGGRDSEAFF. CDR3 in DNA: TGTGCCAGCAGCCTCGGAGGACGGGACAGTGAAGCTTTCTTT.

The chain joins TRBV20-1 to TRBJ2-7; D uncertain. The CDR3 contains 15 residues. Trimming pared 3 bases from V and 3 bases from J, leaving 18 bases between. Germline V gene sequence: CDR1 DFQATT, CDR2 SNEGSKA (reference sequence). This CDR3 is CSASSLRVSHYEQYF. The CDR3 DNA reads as TGCAGTGCTAGTTCCCTCCGGGTTTCCCACTACGAGCAGTACTTC.

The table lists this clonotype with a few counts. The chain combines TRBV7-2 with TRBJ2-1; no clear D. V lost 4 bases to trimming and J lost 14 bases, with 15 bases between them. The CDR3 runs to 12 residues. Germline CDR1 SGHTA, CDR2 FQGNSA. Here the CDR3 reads CASSSLVEPEFF. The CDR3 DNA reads TGTGCCAGCAGCTCCCTTGTGGAGCCTGAGTTCTTC.

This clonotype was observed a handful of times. CDR3 amino acids: CASKKTGSYEQYF. Here the CDR3 DNA reads TGCGCCAGCAAAAAGACAGGCTCCTACGAGCAGTACTTC. This sequence joins TRBV5-1 and TRBJ2-7; tentatively, D is TRBD1 (6 bases). The CDR3 totals 13 residues. Germline CDR1 reads SGHRS; CDR2 reads YFSETQ. V was shortened by 6 bases and J by 0 bases, with 10 bases between the two germline ends.

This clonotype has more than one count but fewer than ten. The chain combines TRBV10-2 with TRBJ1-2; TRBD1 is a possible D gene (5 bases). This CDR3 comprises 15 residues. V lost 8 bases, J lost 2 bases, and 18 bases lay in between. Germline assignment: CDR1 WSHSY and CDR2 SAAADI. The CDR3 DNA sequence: TGCGCCAGCCAGGGAGAGGGAGATAGAAACTATGGCTACACCTTC. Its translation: CASQGEGDRNYGYTF.

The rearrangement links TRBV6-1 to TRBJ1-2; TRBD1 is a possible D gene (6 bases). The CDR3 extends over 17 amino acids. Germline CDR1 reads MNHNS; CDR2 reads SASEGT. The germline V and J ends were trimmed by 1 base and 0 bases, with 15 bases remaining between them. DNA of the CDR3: TGTGCCAGCAGTGAAGAGGCAGGGGTCAGAGCTAACTATGGCTACACCTTC. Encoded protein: CASSEEAGVRANYGYTF.

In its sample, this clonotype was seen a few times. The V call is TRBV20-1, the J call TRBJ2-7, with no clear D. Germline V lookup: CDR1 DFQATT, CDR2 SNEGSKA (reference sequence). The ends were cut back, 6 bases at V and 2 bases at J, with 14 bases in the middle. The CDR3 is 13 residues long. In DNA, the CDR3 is TGCAGTGCCTTATCGAGCGCTACCTACGAGCAGTACTTC. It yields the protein CSALSSATYEQYF.

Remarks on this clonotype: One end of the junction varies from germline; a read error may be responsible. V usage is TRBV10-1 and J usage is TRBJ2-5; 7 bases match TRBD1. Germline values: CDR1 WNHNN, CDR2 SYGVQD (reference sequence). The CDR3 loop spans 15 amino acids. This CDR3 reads CASSPGQASSYEQSF. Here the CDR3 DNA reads TGCGCCAGCAGTCCTGGACAGGCCTCCTCCTACGAGCAGTCCTTC.

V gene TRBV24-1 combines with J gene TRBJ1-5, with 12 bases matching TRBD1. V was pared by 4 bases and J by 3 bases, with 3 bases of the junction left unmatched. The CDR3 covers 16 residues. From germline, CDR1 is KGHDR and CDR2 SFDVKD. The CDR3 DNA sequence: TGTGCCACCAGTGAGGGGACAGGGGGCCCCAATCAGCCCCAGCATTTT. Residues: CATSEGTGGPNQPQHF.

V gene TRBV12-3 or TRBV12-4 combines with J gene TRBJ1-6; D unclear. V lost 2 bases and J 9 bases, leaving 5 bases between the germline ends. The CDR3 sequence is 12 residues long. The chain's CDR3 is CASSLFSSPLHF. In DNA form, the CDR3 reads TGTGCCAGCAGTTTATTTAGTTCACCCCTCCACTTT.

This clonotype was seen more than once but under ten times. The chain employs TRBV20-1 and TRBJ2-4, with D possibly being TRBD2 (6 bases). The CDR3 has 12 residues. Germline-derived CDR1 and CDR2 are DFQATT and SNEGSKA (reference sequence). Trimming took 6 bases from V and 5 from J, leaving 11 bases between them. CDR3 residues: CSALGLQNIQYF. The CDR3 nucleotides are TGCAGTGCCCTGGGACTTCAAAACATTCAGTACTTC.

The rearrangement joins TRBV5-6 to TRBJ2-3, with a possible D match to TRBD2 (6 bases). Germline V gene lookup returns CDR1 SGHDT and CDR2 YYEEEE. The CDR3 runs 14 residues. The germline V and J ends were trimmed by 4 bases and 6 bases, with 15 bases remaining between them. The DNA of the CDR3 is TGTGCCAGCAGCCAACCCCTCGCGGGGGATACGCAGTATTTT. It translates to CASSQPLAGDTQYF.

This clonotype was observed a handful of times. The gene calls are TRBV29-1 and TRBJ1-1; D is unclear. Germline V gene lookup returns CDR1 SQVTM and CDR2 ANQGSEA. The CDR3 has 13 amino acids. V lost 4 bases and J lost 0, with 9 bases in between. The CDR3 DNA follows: TGCAGCGTTGTCAGGCCCCTGAACACTGAAGCTTTCTTT. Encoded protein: CSVVRPLNTEAFF.

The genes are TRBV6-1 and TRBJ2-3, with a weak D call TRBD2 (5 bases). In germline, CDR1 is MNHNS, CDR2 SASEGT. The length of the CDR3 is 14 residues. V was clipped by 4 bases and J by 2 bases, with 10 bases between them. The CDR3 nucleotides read TGTGCCAGCAGTGGGACTGGCTTCACAGATACGCAGTATTTT. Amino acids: CASSGTGFTDTQYF.

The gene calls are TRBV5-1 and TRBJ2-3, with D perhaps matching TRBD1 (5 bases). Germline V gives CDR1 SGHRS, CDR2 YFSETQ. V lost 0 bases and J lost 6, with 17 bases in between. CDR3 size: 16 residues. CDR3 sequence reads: CASSLDAGLGADTQYF. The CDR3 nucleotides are TGCGCCAGCAGCTTGGACGCCGGGCTAGGGGCCGATACGCAGTATTTT.

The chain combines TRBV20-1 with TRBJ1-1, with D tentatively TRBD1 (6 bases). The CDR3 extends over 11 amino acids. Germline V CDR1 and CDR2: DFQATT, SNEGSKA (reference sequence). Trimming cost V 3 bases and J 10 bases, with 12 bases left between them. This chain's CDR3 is CSASGWGRAFF. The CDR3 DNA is TGCAGTGCTAGTGGGTGGGGGCGAGCTTTCTTT.

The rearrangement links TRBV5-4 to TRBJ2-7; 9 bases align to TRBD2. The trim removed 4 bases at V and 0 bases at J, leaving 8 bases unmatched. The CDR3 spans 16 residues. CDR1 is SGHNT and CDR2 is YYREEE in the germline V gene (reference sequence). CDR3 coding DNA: TGTGCCAGCAGCCCCATGATTAGCGGGAGCTCCTACGAGCAGTACTTC. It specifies CASSPMISGSSYEQYF.

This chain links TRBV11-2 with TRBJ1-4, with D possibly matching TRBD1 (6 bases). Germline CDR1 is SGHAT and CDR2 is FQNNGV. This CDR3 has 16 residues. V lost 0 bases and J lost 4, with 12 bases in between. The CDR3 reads CASSLEGGALNEKLFF. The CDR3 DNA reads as TGTGCCAGCAGCTTAGAAGGGGGAGCCCTTAATGAAAAACTGTTTTTT.

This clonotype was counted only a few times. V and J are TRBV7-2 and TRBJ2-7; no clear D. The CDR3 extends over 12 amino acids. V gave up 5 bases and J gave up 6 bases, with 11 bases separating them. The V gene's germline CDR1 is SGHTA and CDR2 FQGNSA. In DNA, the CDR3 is TGTGCCAGCAGCCCGACTTGGCGCGAGCAGTACTTC. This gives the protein CASSPTWREQYF.

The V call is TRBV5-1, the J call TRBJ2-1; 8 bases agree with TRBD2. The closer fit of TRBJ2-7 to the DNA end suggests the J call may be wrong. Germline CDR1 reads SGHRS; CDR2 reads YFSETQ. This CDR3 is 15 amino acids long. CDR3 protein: CASSEVAGSNNEQYF. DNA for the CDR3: TGCGCCAGCAGCGAAGTAGCGGGATCCAACAATGAGCAGTACTTC.

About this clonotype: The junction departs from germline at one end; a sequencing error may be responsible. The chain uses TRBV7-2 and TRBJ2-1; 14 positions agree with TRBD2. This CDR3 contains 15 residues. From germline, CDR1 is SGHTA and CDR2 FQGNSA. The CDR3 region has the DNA TGCGCTTGCGGGACTAGCGGGGGCTCCTACAATGAGCAGTTCTTC. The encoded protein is CACGTSGGSYNEQFF.

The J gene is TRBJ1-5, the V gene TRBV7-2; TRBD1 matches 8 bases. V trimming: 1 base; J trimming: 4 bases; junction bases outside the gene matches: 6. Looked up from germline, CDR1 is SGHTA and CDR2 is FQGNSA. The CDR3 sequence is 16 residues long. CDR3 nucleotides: TGTGCCAGCAGCTTAGGCCCCAGGGGGCGAAATCAGCCCCAGCATTTT. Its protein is CASSLGPRGRNQPQHF. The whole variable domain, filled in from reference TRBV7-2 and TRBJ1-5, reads GAGVSQSPSNKVTEKGKDVELRCDPISGHTALYWYRQSLGQGLEFLIYFQGNSAPDKSGLPSDRFSAERTGGSVSTLTIQRTQQEDSAVYLCASSLGPRGRNQPQHFGDGTRLSIL.

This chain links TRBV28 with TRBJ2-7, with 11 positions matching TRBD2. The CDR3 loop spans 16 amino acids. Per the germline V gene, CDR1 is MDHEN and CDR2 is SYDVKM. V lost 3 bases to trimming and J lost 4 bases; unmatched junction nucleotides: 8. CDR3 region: CASSFPPPSGRYEQYF. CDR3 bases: TGTGCCAGCAGTTTTCCCCCCCCTAGCGGGAGGTACGAGCAGTACTTC.

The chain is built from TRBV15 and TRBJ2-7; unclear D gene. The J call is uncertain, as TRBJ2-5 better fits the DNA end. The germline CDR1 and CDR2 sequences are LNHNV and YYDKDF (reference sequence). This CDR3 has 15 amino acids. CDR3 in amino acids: CATSREVPLERTQYF. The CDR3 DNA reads TGTGCCACCAGCAGAGAGGTCCCCCTAGAGAGGACCCAGTACTTC.

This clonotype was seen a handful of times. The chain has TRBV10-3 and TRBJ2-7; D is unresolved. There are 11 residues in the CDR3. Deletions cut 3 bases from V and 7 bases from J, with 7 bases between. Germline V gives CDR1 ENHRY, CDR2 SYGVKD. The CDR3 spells CAISDHNEQYF. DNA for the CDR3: TGTGCCATCAGTGACCACAATGAGCAGTACTTC.

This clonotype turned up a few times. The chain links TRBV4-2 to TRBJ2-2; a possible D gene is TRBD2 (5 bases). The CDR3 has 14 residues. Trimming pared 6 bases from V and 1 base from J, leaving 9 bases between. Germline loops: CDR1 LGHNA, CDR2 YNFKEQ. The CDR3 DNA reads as TGTGCCAGCAGTCCTGGAGGGAACACCGGGGAGCTGTTTTTT. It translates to CASSPGGNTGELFF.

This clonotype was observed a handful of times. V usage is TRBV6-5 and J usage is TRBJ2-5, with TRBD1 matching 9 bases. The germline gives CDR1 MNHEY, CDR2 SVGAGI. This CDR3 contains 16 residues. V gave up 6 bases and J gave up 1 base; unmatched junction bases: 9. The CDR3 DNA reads TGTGCCAGCAGCCCCGGGACAGGGACCGTCCAAGAGACCCAGTACTTC. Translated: CASSPGTGTVQETQYF.